This T cell receptor (beta chain) was retrieved from a study of neoadjuvant anti-PD-1 for oral cavity cancer listed by TCRdb under 2021. In terms of the full investigation: Before curative-intent surgical resection, most patients were given three to four biweekly doses of nivolumab at 3 mg/kg. A fourth nivolumab dose was given around day 43 to patients without progression, and definitive surgical resection was performed in those patients on days 50-56. Under RECIST 1.1, patients with complete response, partial response or stable disease were classed as responders, and patients with progression were classed as non-responders. The parent correlative cohort had approximately twelve patients and a response rate of about 35%.

Turning to this clone: Its specific antigen is unknown. No base quality values were provided; no much bigger clone lies one nucleotide off.

For deep sequencing, each PBMC sample was run in six replicates, with libraries mostly built from about 500 ng of input genomic DNA. The immunoSEQ hsTCRbeta kit was used to prepare TCRbeta libraries according to the manufacturer's instructions. Sequencing of the completed libraries took place using an Illumina NovaSeq 6000 S4 flow cell after they had been pooled to about 3 nM. In the paper's pipeline: The immunoSEQ Analyzer was used for raw data preprocessing and quality control. The analysis was limited to productive rearrangements, and each clonotype was defined by a unique CDR3 amino acid sequence. Repertoire clonality was estimated as the Gini-Simpson index, which was computed with the R package tcR. Student's t test was used to compare Gini indices, and Pearson correlation was used to assess associations with tumor size change. The table comes from immuneACCESS by way of TCRdb, which keeps in-frame sequences with V and J called. Part of the clones is missing from these tables; in studies checked, under half for an unresolved V gene and the rest for unknown reasons. That table is the source of V, J and clone size, and D and trimming were worked out from the DNA. Recorded for this sample are 10,000 to 15,000 clones; around 71% of them occurred a single time. The top ten constitute about 2.4% of the sample.

CDR1 MNHEY and CDR2 SMNVEV were looked up in the germline V gene (reference sequence). From V the trimming removes 5 bases and from J it removes 4 bases, while the gene matches leave 14 bases of the junction unaccounted for. There are 18 amino acids in the CDR3, from cysteine to phenylalanine inclusive. The sequence is cut down to CDR3 DNA, 54 bases in frame from base 1. What the study reported, not specific to this receptor: After neoadjuvant nivolumab, T cell clonality (Gini index) in PBMCs was significantly higher in non-responders than in responders. Only a few patients per response group were included in the TCR analyses, and larger cohorts for validation were called for by the authors. Higher pretreatment blood TCRbeta clonality and lower post-treatment tumor TCRbeta clonality were correlated with higher pretreatment blood Treg/Th17 ratios.

What the time point label conveys for this sample: after neoadjuvant nivolumab, at surgical resection. Patients had been newly diagnosed with stage II-IVA oral cavity squamous cell carcinoma, and no prior systemic or radiation treatment had been given to the patients. The cohort consisted of patients with HPV-negative, locally advanced oral cavity squamous cell carcinoma. Peripheral blood mononuclear cells were analyzed directly, without maintenance or expansion in culture. Samples were obtained from a longitudinal correlative study of a single-arm phase II trial of neoadjuvant nivolumab in oral cavity squamous cell carcinoma. Genomic DNA-based TCRbeta sequencing was performed on subject-matched pre- and post-treatment PBMCs and tumors from three responders and three non-responders. Peripheral blood mononuclear cells were collected before nivolumab treatment and again after treatment, at the time of surgery. The Maxwell RSC DNA from Cells kit was used to extract genomic DNA from PBMCs.

The receptor's source is a person between 35 and 79 years old with oral cavity squamous cell carcinoma. The sequencing used PBMCs, collected after nivolumab (anti-PD-1) treatment. The sequence is built from TRBV27 and TRBJ2-3; a stretch of 11 junction bases matches TRBD1. The DNA is as follows: TGTGCCAGCAGTCCAACCAAGGGGACAGGGGGGGTTGCAGATACGCAGTATTTT. This translates into CASSPTKGTGGVADTQYF.